The rows below give T cell receptor beta chains drawn from one sample of a study of T cell repertoires in cytomegalovirus infection. TCRdb re-called the reads with MiXCR, one entry per CDR3 protein. The profile shows around 320,000 distinct CDR3 sequences, more than 8% of them singletons. What was sequenced was PBMCs. Source of these receptors: a human donor in good health (CMV status not recorded). Some clones in this sample may be carry-over from other donors' samples. CDR3s include the opening cysteine and the closing phenylalanine or tryptophan.

v_gene	j_gene	CDR3aa
TRBV12-3/TRBV12-4	TRBJ1-5	CASSLGDRAFRSNQPQHF
TRBV7-2	TRBJ2-1	CASSPGQGAQWFF
TRBV12-3/TRBV12-4	TRBJ1-1	CASTRQGGDTEAFF
TRBV7-2	TRBJ2-4	CASSSPFGSGGLAKNIQYF
TRBV19	TRBJ1-4	CASNPGLYGYEKLFF
TRBV7-9	TRBJ1-2	CASSLRRTADYGYTF
TRBV7-2	TRBJ2-2	CASSSIAGGPTGELFF
TRBV28	TRBJ2-2	CASSSGGVGGELFF
TRBV15	TRBJ2-3	CATSREGALAGGSGRTQYF
TRBV5-4	TRBJ1-1	CASSYFQYRAQDQAFF
TRBV7-2	TRBJ2-5	CASSFLGVRETQYF